This T cell receptor beta chain was sequenced for a study of a mutant IDH1 vaccine in newly diagnosed glioma. Study at large: Among treated patients, around 60% were male and 37.5% female, and mean age was around 40 years. Findings of the study overall: Researchers report vaccine-induced immune responses in about 93% of patients.

The table came from immunoSEQ multiplex PCR; TCRdb's copy has only in-frame clones and leaves some out. Of some 80,000 clones detected, roughly 85% appear once; the ten largest clones hold 0.77%. This clone was observed a single time. Its antigen is unidentified. The time point denotes: week 23, last vaccination. Each vaccine dose was 300 ug of mutant IDH1 20-mer peptide, with topical imiquimod. Germline V gives CDR1 SEHNR, CDR2 FQNEAQ (reference sequence). V shed 11 bases, J shed 8 bases, and the junction held 24 bases outside the gene matches. The CDR3 totals 17 residues. Specimen: PBMCs, collected from a glioma patient whose treatment included an IDH1 peptide vaccine. This chain uses TRBV7-9 with TRBJ2-3; 8 positions agree with TRBD2. This clonotype originated in a woman aged 50 to 65 with glioma. The CDR3 loop reads CAPYGGGRSTGNCTQYF. CDR3 nucleotides: TGTGCCCCATACGGGGGCGGGAGGAGTACGGGAAATTGTACGCAGTATTTT.